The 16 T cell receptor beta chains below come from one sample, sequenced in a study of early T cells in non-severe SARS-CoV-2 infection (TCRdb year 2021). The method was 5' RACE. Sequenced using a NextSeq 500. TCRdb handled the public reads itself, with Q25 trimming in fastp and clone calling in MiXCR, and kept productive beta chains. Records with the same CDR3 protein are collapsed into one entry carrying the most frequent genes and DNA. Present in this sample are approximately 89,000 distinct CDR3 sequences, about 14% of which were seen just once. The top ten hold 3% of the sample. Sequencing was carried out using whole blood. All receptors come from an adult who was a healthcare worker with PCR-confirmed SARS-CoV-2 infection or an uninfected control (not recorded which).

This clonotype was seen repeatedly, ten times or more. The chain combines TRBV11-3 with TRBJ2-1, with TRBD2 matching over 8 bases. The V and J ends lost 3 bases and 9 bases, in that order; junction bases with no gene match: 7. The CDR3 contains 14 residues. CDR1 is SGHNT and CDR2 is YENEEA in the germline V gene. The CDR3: CASSFIAGTSEQFF. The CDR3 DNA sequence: TGTGCCAGCAGCTTTATAGCGGGAACCTCTGAGCAGTTCTTC.

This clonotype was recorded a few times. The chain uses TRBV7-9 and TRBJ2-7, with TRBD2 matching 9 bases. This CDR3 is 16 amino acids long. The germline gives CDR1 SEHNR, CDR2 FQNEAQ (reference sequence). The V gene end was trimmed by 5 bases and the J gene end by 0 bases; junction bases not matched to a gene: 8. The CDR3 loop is CASSPPTSGHSYEQYF. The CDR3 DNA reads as TGTGCCAGCAGCCCACCAACTAGCGGGCACTCCTACGAGCAGTACTTC.

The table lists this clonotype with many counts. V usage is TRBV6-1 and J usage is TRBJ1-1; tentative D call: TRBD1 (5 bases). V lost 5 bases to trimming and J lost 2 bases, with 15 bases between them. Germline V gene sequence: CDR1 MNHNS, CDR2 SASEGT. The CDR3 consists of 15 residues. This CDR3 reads CASSSPGTGNTEAFF. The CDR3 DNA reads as TGTGCCAGCAGTTCCCCCGGGACCGGCAACACTGAAGCTTTCTTT.

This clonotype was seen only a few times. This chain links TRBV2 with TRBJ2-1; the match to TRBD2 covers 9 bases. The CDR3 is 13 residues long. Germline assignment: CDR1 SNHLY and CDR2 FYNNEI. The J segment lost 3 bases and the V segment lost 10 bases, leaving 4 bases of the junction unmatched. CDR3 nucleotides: TGTGCCAAAGCTAGCGGGGTCTACAATGAGCAGTTCTTC. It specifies CAKASGVYNEQFF. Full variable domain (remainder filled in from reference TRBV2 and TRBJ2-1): EPEVTQTPSHQVTQMGQEVILRCVPISNHLYFYWYRQILGQKVEFLVSFYNNEISEKSEIFDDQFSVERPDGSNFTLKIRSTKLEDSAMYFCAKASGVYNEQFFGPGTRLTVL.

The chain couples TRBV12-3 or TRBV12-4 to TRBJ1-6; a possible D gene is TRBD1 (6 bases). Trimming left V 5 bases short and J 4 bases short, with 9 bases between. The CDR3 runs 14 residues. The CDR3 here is CASSEQGYNSPLHF. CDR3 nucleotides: TGTGCCAGCAGTGAACAGGGATATAATTCACCCCTCCACTTT.

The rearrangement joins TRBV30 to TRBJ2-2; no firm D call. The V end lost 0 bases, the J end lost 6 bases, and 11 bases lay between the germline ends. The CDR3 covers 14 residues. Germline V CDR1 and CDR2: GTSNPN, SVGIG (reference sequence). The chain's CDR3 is CAWSVGSSAGELFF. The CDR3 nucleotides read TGTGCCTGGAGTGTCGGTAGTTCTGCCGGGGAGCTGTTTTTT.

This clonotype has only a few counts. The CDR3 protein is CASRGTGCHNSPLHF. CDR3 DNA sequence: TGTGCAAGTCGAGGTACAGGTTGCCATAATTCACCCCTCCACTTT. The V and J genes are TRBV12-2 and TRBJ1-6; no check of the table's D call, TRBD1, against the DNA was made. TRBV12-2 is classified as a pseudogene. The CDR3 has 15 amino acids.

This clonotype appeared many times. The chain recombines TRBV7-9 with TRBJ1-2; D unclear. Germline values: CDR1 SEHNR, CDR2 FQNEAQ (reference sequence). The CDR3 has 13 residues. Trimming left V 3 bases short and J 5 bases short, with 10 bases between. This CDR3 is CASSFTASYGYTF. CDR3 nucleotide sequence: TGTGCCAGCAGCTTCACGGCTTCGTATGGCTACACCTTC.

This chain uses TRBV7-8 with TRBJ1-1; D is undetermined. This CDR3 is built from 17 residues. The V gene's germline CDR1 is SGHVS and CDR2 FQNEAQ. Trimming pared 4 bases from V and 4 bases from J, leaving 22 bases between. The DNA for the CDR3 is TGTGCCAGCAGCTCCGACATTAACGCGGGGATAAGCACTGAAGCTTTCTTT. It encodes CASSSDINAGISTEAFF.

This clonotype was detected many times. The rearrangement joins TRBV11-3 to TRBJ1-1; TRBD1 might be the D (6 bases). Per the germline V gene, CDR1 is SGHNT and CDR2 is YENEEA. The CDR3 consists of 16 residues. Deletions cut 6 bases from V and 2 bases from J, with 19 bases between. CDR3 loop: CASSPRGGRRNTEAFF. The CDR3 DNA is TGTGCCAGCAGTCCAAGAGGGGGGAGAAGAAACACTGAAGCTTTCTTT.

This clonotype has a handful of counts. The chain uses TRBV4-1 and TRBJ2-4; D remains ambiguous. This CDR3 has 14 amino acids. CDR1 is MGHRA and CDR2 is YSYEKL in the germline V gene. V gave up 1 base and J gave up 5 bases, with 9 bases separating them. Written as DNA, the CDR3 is TGCGCCAGCAGCCAAGGACCCAAGGAAAACATTCAGTACTTC. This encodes CASSQGPKENIQYF.

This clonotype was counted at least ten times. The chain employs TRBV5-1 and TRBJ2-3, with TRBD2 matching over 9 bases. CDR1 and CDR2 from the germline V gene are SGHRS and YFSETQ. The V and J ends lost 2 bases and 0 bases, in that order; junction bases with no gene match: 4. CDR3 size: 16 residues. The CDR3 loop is CASSFSTSGSTDTQYF. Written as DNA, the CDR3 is TGCGCCAGCAGCTTTTCGACTAGCGGTAGCACAGATACGCAGTATTTT.

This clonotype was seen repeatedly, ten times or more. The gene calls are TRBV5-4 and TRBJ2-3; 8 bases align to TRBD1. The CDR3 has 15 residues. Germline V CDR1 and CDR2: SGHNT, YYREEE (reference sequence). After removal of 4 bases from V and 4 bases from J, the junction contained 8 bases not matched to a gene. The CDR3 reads CASSQTGEGPDTQYF. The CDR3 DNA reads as TGTGCCAGCAGCCAGACAGGGGAAGGCCCAGATACGCAGTATTTT.

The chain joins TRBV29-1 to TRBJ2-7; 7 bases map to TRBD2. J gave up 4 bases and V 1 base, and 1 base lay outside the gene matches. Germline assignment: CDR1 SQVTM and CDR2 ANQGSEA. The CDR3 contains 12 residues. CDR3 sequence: CSVEGEGYEQYF. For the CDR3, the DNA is TGCAGCGTTGAAGGGGAGGGTTACGAGCAGTACTTC.

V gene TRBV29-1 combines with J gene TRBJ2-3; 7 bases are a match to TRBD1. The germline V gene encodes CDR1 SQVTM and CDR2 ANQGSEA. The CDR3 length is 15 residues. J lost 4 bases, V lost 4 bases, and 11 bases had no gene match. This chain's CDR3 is CSVGQGDSKADTQYF. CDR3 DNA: TGCAGCGTTGGGCAGGGGGACAGTAAAGCAGATACGCAGTATTTT.

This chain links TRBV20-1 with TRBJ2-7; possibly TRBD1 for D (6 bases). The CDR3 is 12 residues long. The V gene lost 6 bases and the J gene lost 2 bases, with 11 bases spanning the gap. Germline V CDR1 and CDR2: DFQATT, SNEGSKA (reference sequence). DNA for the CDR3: TGCAGTGCCACGTGGGGGCCCTACGAGCAGTACTTC. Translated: CSATWGPYEQYF.